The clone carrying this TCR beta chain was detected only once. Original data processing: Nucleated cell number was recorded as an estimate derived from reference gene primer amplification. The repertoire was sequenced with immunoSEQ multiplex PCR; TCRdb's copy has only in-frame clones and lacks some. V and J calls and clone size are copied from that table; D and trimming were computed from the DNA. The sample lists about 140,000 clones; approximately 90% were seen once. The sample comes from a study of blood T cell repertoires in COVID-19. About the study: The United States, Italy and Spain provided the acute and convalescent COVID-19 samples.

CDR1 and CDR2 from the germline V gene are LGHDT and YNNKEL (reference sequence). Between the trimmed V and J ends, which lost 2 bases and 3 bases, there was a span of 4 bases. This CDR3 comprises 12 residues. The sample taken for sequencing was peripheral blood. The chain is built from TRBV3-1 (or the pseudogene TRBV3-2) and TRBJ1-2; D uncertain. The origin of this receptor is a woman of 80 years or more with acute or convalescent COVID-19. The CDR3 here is CASSQRDYGYTF. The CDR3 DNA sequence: TGTGCCAGCAGCCAACGGGACTATGGCTACACCTTC.